Below, 21 T cell receptor beta chains from the same sample are listed, as sequenced in a study of cytomegalovirus exposure and HLA in healthy donors. The PCR ran on 60 Vbeta and 13 Jbeta primers. Some clones are missing from TCRdb's copy, which holds only in-frame ones; the method was immunoSEQ multiplex PCR. The sample lists about 140,000 clones, 80% occurring once. Sequenced input: PBMCs. The origin of the receptors is a man aged 40-55 years in good health and CMV-seropositive.

The rearrangement joins TRBV5-4 to TRBJ2-7; 14 nucleotides agree with TRBD2. With V trimmed by 4 bases and J by 4 bases, 7 bases remained unmatched. There are 16 residues in the CDR3. Germline CDR1 is SGHNT and CDR2 is YYREEE (reference sequence). The CDR3 spells CASSRGLAGDGYEQYF. The CDR3 DNA reads as TGTGCCAGCAGCAGGGGACTAGCGGGAGACGGGTACGAGCAGTACTTC.

V and J are TRBV19 and TRBJ2-2, with unresolved D. The length of the CDR3 is 14 residues. Trimming removed 6 bases at V and 2 bases at J, with 10 bases between. The germline V gene has CDR1 LNHDA and CDR2 SQIVND (reference sequence). The CDR3 loop is CASRMQANTGELFF. CDR3 nucleotides: TGTGCCAGTAGGATGCAGGCCAACACCGGGGAGCTGTTTTTT.

This clone appeared once. The chain uses TRBV9 and TRBJ2-1, with TRBD2 matching over 7 bases. This CDR3 spans 15 amino acids. The J segment lost 4 bases and the V segment lost 0 bases, leaving 4 bases of the junction unmatched. Per the germline V gene, CDR1 is SGDLS and CDR2 is YYNGEE. The CDR3 DNA is TGTGCCAGCAGCGTAGGGGGAGGGAGATACAATGAGCAGTTCTTC. This translates into CASSVGGGRYNEQFF.

The gene calls are TRBV6-4 and TRBJ2-1; TRBD2 matches 10 bases. V dropped 3 bases and J dropped 8; count of bases not matched to a gene: 10. Per the germline V gene, CDR1 is MRHNA and CDR2 is SNTAGT. The CDR3 is 16 amino acids. The CDR3 is CASSDLRLAGSDEQFF. DNA of the CDR3: TGTGCCAGCAGTGATCTTCGACTAGCGGGTAGCGATGAGCAGTTCTTC.

The CDR3 DNA reads TGTGCCAGCAGCCGTCGACAGACCTATAATTCACCCCTCCACTTT. Translated: CASSRRQTYNSPLHF. The chain carries TRBV7-2 and TRBJ1-6; maybe TRBD1 (5 bases). The CDR3 covers 15 residues. CDR1 SGHTA and CDR2 FQGNSA come from the germline V gene. V was clipped by 5 bases and J by 2 bases, with 10 bases between them.

Notes on this clone: Additional DNA sequences in this sample encode the identical CDR3. This chain joins TRBV18 and TRBJ1-6; 7 nucleotides line up with TRBD1. CDR1 is KGHSH and CDR2 is LQKENI in the germline V gene. This CDR3 contains 14 residues. J gave up 7 bases and V 4 bases, and 4 bases lay outside the gene matches. The DNA for the CDR3 is TGTGCCAGCTCACGAGACAGGGACAATTCACCCCTCCACTTT. It codes for CASSRDRDNSPLHF.

The V and J genes are TRBV6-1 and TRBJ1-5; maybe TRBD1 (6 bases). V lost 2 bases and J lost 1, with 12 bases in between. Germline V gene sequence: CDR1 MNHNS, CDR2 SASEGT. This CDR3 comprises 16 residues. Here the CDR3 DNA reads TGTGCCAGCAGTGAAACAGGGTGGGTCAGCAATCAGCCCCAGCATTTT. It yields the protein CASSETGWVSNQPQHF.

The chain joins TRBV5-1 to TRBJ1-6; a possible D gene is TRBD1 (6 bases). The CDR3 contains 18 residues. The V end lost 0 bases, the J end lost 5 bases, and 18 bases lay between the germline ends. Germline-derived CDR1 and CDR2 are SGHRS and YFSETQ. The CDR3 DNA is TGCGCCAGCAGCTTGGGGCCCGTTGGACAGCAAAATAATTCACCCCTCCACTTT. This translates into CASSLGPVGQQNNSPLHF.

This clone was seen only once. The chain has TRBV27 and TRBJ1-2, with 10 nucleotides matching TRBD1. CDR3 length equals 13 residues. CDR1 is MNHEY and CDR2 is SMNVEV in the germline V gene (reference sequence). V shed 3 bases and J 8 bases; nucleotides not matched to a gene: 3. This CDR3 is CASSFGQGGGYTF. The CDR3, as DNA: TGTGCCAGCAGTTTCGGACAGGGGGGCGGCTACACCTTC.

The V gene is TRBV7-9, the J gene TRBJ2-7; D is ambiguous. CDR1 and CDR2 from the germline V gene are SEHNR and FQNEAQ (reference sequence). The CDR3 is 13 residues long. V lost 1 base and J lost 6, with 10 bases in between. The DNA for the CDR3 is TGTGCCAGCAGCTTAGAAGTGAGGAGCGAGCAGTACTTC. Its translation: CASSLEVRSEQYF.

The chain joins TRBV6-5 to TRBJ2-2; 8 nucleotides agree with TRBD2. CDR1 is MNHEY, CDR2 SVGAGI, per germline. Trimming at V came to 0 bases and at J to 11 bases, leaving 8 bases not matched to a gene. The CDR3 sequence is 15 residues long. This chain's CDR3 is CASSYSPSGQSELFF. The CDR3 DNA is TGTGCCAGCAGTTACTCGCCTAGCGGGCAGAGTGAGCTGTTTTTT.

The chain couples TRBV5-4 to TRBJ2-1, with 10 bases that match TRBD2. V dropped 1 base and J dropped 6; count of bases not matched to a gene: 10. This CDR3 comprises 17 residues. CDR1 SGHNT and CDR2 YYREEE come from the germline V gene (reference sequence). CDR3 protein: CASSLRASGGRSNEQFF. The CDR3 DNA is TGTGCCAGCAGCTTGCGGGCTAGCGGGGGCCGGTCCAATGAGCAGTTCTTC.

CDR3 in amino acids: CASSPTVYEQYF. CDR3 DNA: TGTGCCAGCAGTCCTACAGTTTACGAGCAGTACTTC. The chain joins TRBV7-8 to TRBJ2-7, with D unclear. CDR3 length equals 12 residues. Trimming took off 6 bases at V and 4 bases at J, with 10 bases between the two ends. Germline V gene sequence: CDR1 SGHVS, CDR2 FQNEAQ. Full variable domain (remainder filled in from reference TRBV7-8 and TRBJ2-7): GAGVSQSPRYKVAKRGQDVALRCDPISGHVSLFWYQQALGQGPEFLTYFQNEAQLDKSGLPSDRFFAERPEGSVSTLKIQRTQQEDSAVYLCASSPTVYEQYFGPGTRLTVT.

This clone was observed a few times. This sample also contains other DNA sequences that code for the same CDR3. This chain links TRBV19 with TRBJ2-5, with 7 bases aligning to TRBD2. Germline CDR1 reads LNHDA; CDR2 reads SQIVND (reference sequence). The J segment lost 1 base and the V segment lost 4 bases, leaving 9 bases of the junction unmatched. The CDR3 spans 16 residues. CDR3 loop: CASSNLVSGFQETQYF. Here the CDR3 DNA reads TGTGCCAGTAGTAACCTAGTTAGCGGGTTCCAAGAGACCCAGTACTTC.

The rearrangement joins TRBV19 to TRBJ1-1; 12 bases match TRBD1. This CDR3 is 17 amino acids long. J was trimmed by 1 base and V by 4 bases; bases with no gene match: 7. The V gene's germline CDR1 is LNHDA and CDR2 SQIVND (reference sequence). CDR3 DNA: TGTGCCAGTAGTAGGGGACAGGGGGCTACTAGGAACACTGAAGCTTTCTTT. Protein: CASSRGQGATRNTEAFF.

The chain links TRBV29-1 to TRBJ1-1; TRBD1 aligns across 7 bases. The ends lost 4 bases at V and 5 bases at J; junction bases unmatched: 7. This CDR3 has 13 amino acids. CDR1 SQVTM and CDR2 ANQGSEA come from the germline V gene. The CDR3 DNA reads as TGCAGCGTTGGACACAGGGGCGGGACTGAAGCTTTCTTT. This gives the protein CSVGHRGGTEAFF.

V usage is TRBV29-1 and J usage is TRBJ2-1, with 11 bases fitting TRBD2. The CDR3 has 17 amino acids. CDR1 and CDR2 (germline): SQVTM, ANQGSEA. V shed 1 base and J 4 bases; nucleotides not matched to a gene: 9. This chain's CDR3 is CSVEVGQASGGYNEQFF. The CDR3 DNA reads as TGCAGCGTTGAAGTCGGTCAGGCTAGCGGGGGGTACAATGAGCAGTTCTTC.

The V gene is TRBV6-1, the J gene TRBJ1-2; TRBD1 matches at 7 bases. V was pared by 8 bases and J by 8 bases, with 11 bases of the junction left unmatched. The CDR3 is 13 residues long. The V gene's germline CDR1 is MNHNS and CDR2 SASEGT. The CDR3, as DNA: TGTGCCAGCGAAGTGGGCTGGACAGGAGGCTACACCTTC. Protein sequence: CASEVGWTGGYTF.

The chain's CDR3 is CASSVLRETEQFF. Here the CDR3 DNA reads TGCGCCAGCAGCGTACTCCGGGAGACTGAGCAGTTCTTC. This chain uses TRBV5-1 with TRBJ2-1; tentative D call: TRBD2 (6 bases). This CDR3 has 13 residues. V gave up 4 bases and J gave up 9 bases, with 14 bases separating them. Germline assignment: CDR1 SGHRS and CDR2 YFSETQ.

The CDR3 DNA reads as TGTGCCAGCAGCCGGACAGGGCGAACTAGGGGGGGCTACACCTTC. Its translation is CASSRTGRTRGGYTF. V usage is TRBV28 and J usage is TRBJ1-2; TRBD1 matches at 8 bases. Germline CDR1 is MDHEN and CDR2 is SYDVKM. V shed 6 bases, J shed 8 bases, and the junction held 14 bases outside the gene matches. This CDR3 has 15 amino acids.

This clone was seen just once. This chain links TRBV5-1 with TRBJ1-6; tentatively, D is TRBD1 (5 bases). This CDR3 contains 18 residues. Germline CDR1 and CDR2: SGHRS and YFSETQ. V gave up 0 bases and J gave up 1 base, with 14 bases separating them. The CDR3 loop is CASSLAGRVSSYNSPLHF. The DNA for the CDR3 is TGCGCCAGCAGCTTGGCCGGCAGGGTTTCATCCTATAATTCACCCCTCCACTTT.